These T cell receptor beta chains were read from a single sample in a study of OX40 agonist ivuxolimab in advanced cancers. Some clones are missing from TCRdb's copy, which holds only in-frame ones; the method was immunoSEQ multiplex PCR. Here the sample spans approximately 94,000 clones, roughly 90% being singletons. Specimen: CD4+ or CD8+ T cells sorted from blood, collected in a trial of the OX40 agonist ivuxolimab. These receptors all come from an adult with an advanced solid tumor such as melanoma, head and neck, liver or kidney cancer. CDR3s include the opening cysteine and the closing phenylalanine or tryptophan. The order of the fields is J gene, V gene, clone size, D gene, CDR3 DNA, CDR3 protein. The D gene is left open where the match is weak. Only some rows state a clone size, as once, few, many or a class for expanded clones.

j_gene: TRBJ2-7
v_gene: TRBV27
abundance: NA
d_gene: NA
CDR3nt: TGTGCCAGCAGTTTATCGAAGGCCCTCTACGAGCAGTACTTC
CDR3aa: CASSLSKALYEQYF

j_gene: TRBJ1-3
v_gene: TRBV6-1
abundance: NA
d_gene: NA
CDR3nt: TGTGCCAGCACGGAGAGGGTCGGTGGAAACACCATATATTTT
CDR3aa: CASTERVGGNTIYF

j_gene: TRBJ1-1
v_gene: TRBV5-8
abundance: NA
d_gene: NA
CDR3nt: TGTGCCAGCAGCCCCGGGGGGCCTGAAGCTTTCTTT
CDR3aa: CASSPGGPEAFF

j_gene: TRBJ1-3
v_gene: TRBV29-1
abundance: NA
d_gene: NA
CDR3nt: TGCAGCGTCTGGACGGGGCAAAGGTCTGGAAACACCATATATTTT
CDR3aa: CSVWTGQRSGNTIYF

j_gene: TRBJ2-7
v_gene: TRBV4-1
abundance: NA
d_gene: NA
CDR3nt: TGCGCCAGCAGCCAAAATCTGGGCTACGAGCAGTACTTC
CDR3aa: CASSQNLGYEQYF

j_gene: TRBJ2-1
v_gene: TRBV27
abundance: NA
d_gene: TRBD2
CDR3nt: TGTGCCAGCAGTTTGACTAGCGGGGGAAACAATGAGCAGTTCTTC
CDR3aa: CASSLTSGGNNEQFF

j_gene: TRBJ2-7
v_gene: TRBV2
abundance: NA
d_gene: NA
CDR3nt: TGTGCCAGCAGTGTACTTTCTTCGACCTACGAGCAGTACTTC
CDR3aa: CASSVLSSTYEQYF

j_gene: TRBJ2-2
v_gene: TRBV5-6
abundance: once
d_gene: NA
CDR3nt: TGTGCCAGCAGCTTTGGCTTGGGATGGGGCACCGGGGAGCTGTTTTTT
CDR3aa: CASSFGLGWGTGELFF

j_gene: TRBJ1-1
v_gene: TRBV5-1
abundance: NA
d_gene: NA
CDR3nt: TGCGCCAGCAGCTCCGGGGAAGTTGAAGCTTTCTTT
CDR3aa: CASSSGEVEAFF

j_gene: TRBJ2-5
v_gene: TRBV7-6
abundance: NA
d_gene: NA
CDR3nt: TGTGCCAGCAGCCCGACAGGACAAGAGACCCAGTACTTC
CDR3aa: CASSPTGQETQYF

j_gene: TRBJ1-2
v_gene: TRBV27
abundance: NA
d_gene: NA
CDR3nt: TGTGCCAGCAGGGGAGGGGGGGGCCTAAGAGGCTACACCTTC
CDR3aa: CASRGGGGLRGYTF

j_gene: TRBJ2-5
v_gene: TRBV27
abundance: NA
d_gene: TRBD2
CDR3nt: TGTGCCAGCAGGCGGACTAGCGGTAGGGTAGAGACCCAGTACTTC
CDR3aa: CASRRTSGRVETQYF

j_gene: TRBJ1-2
v_gene: TRBV30
abundance: NA
d_gene: TRBD1
CDR3nt: TGTGCCTGGGCTGCCGGGACAGGGGCCTATGGCTACACCTTC
CDR3aa: CAWAAGTGAYGYTF

j_gene: TRBJ2-5
v_gene: TRBV15
abundance: NA
d_gene: NA
CDR3nt: TGTGCCACCAGCAGCCCAGTTGGTGTTGAGACCCAGTACTTC
CDR3aa: CATSSPVGVETQYF

j_gene: TRBJ1-1
v_gene: TRBV19
abundance: NA
d_gene: NA
CDR3nt: TGTGCCAGTAGTTTTTCTAGTGACCTCGGCACTGAAGCTTTCTTT
CDR3aa: CASSFSSDLGTEAFF

j_gene: TRBJ2-3
v_gene: TRBV27
abundance: NA
d_gene: TRBD2
CDR3nt: TGTGCCAGCAGCACGCGGGGGGGCACAGATACGCAGTATTTT
CDR3aa: CASSTRGGTDTQYF

j_gene: TRBJ2-7
v_gene: TRBV19
abundance: once
d_gene: TRBD2
CDR3nt: TGTGCCAGTAGTTCTGTGACTAGCGGGAGTTCTTACGAGCAGTACTTC
CDR3aa: CASSSVTSGSSYEQYF

j_gene: TRBJ1-2
v_gene: TRBV6-6
abundance: once
d_gene: NA
CDR3nt: TGTGCCAGCGGCGAGGGGACTAACTATGGCTACACCTTC
CDR3aa: CASGEGTNYGYTF

j_gene: TRBJ2-1
v_gene: TRBV5-6
abundance: NA
d_gene: NA
CDR3nt: TGTGCCAGCAATAGCGTCGCCTCCTACAATGAGCAGTTCTTC
CDR3aa: CASNSVASYNEQFF

j_gene: TRBJ2-1
v_gene: TRBV6-5
abundance: NA
d_gene: NA
CDR3nt: TGTGCCAGCGGCGAATTCGGAGGGCCGGGAAATGAGCAGTTCTTC
CDR3aa: CASGEFGGPGNEQFF

j_gene: TRBJ2-1
v_gene: TRBV7-2
abundance: NA
d_gene: NA
CDR3nt: TGTGCCAGCAGCTTACCGTATTCTTCGGAGCAGTTCTTC
CDR3aa: CASSLPYSSEQFF

j_gene: TRBJ1-1
v_gene: TRBV19
abundance: NA
d_gene: TRBD1
CDR3nt: TGTGCCAGTAGTATCGGGCAGGGGGCTACTGAAGCTTTCTTT
CDR3aa: CASSIGQGATEAFF

j_gene: TRBJ2-7
v_gene: TRBV29-1
abundance: NA
d_gene: TRBD1
CDR3nt: TGCAGCGTTGCGACAGGGGCCTACGAGCAGTACTTC
CDR3aa: CSVATGAYEQYF

j_gene: TRBJ2-7
v_gene: TRBV15
abundance: NA
d_gene: NA
CDR3nt: TGTGCCACCAGCATGCAGGTCGAGCAGTACTTC
CDR3aa: CATSMQVEQYF

j_gene: TRBJ2-5
v_gene: TRBV7-9
abundance: NA
d_gene: TRBD2
CDR3nt: TGTGCCAGCAGCTGGGAGGGACCGTACCAAGAGACCCAGTACTTC
CDR3aa: CASSWEGPYQETQYF

j_gene: TRBJ2-1
v_gene: TRBV2
abundance: NA
d_gene: TRBD2
CDR3nt: TGTGCCAGCACGTCAGCGGGAGTTGCGTTCAATGAGCAGTTCTTC
CDR3aa: CASTSAGVAFNEQFF

j_gene: TRBJ2-1
v_gene: TRBV27
abundance: NA
d_gene: TRBD2
CDR3nt: TGTGCCAGCACTGCGGGAGGGTGGAATGAGCAGTTCTTC
CDR3aa: CASTAGGWNEQFF

j_gene: TRBJ2-5
v_gene: TRBV13
abundance: NA
d_gene: NA
CDR3nt: TGTGCCAGCAGCTTCCGGGACCGTCCAGCGACCCAGTACTTC
CDR3aa: CASSFRDRPATQYF

j_gene: TRBJ2-3
v_gene: TRBV2
abundance: once
d_gene: NA
CDR3nt: TGTGCCAGCAGTGAAGCGCTGGGGAGGCAAGATACGCAGTATTTT
CDR3aa: CASSEALGRQDTQYF

j_gene: TRBJ2-1
v_gene: TRBV7-9
abundance: once
d_gene: NA
CDR3nt: TGTGCCAGCAGCTTCCTCGGACTTAAGAATGAGCAGTTCTTC
CDR3aa: CASSFLGLKNEQFF

j_gene: TRBJ2-5
v_gene: TRBV5-1
abundance: NA
d_gene: NA
CDR3nt: TGCGCCAGCAGCGCAAAATCTTTGGGCCGCCAAAAAGAGACCCAGTACTTC
CDR3aa: CASSAKSLGRQKETQYF

j_gene: TRBJ1-2
v_gene: TRBV5-6
abundance: once
d_gene: TRBD1
CDR3nt: TGTGCCAGCAGCTCGGGACAGGTCTACTATGGCTACACCTTC
CDR3aa: CASSSGQVYYGYTF

j_gene: TRBJ2-2
v_gene: TRBV6-1
abundance: once
d_gene: NA
CDR3nt: TGTGCCAGCAGTGTAGCGGACAACACCGGGGAGCTGTTTTTT
CDR3aa: CASSVADNTGELFF

j_gene: TRBJ1-1
v_gene: TRBV27
abundance: NA
d_gene: NA
CDR3nt: TGTGCCAGCAGTTTAGGGGGGGGGAACACTGAAGCTTTCTTT
CDR3aa: CASSLGGGNTEAFF

j_gene: TRBJ1-1
v_gene: TRBV29-1
abundance: NA
d_gene: TRBD1
CDR3nt: TGCAGCTCGACCCCAGGGGGCGGGGGGACTGAAGCTTTCTTT
CDR3aa: CSSTPGGGGTEAFF

j_gene: TRBJ2-7
v_gene: TRBV27
abundance: NA
d_gene: TRBD1
CDR3nt: TGTGCCAGCAGATTGGGACAGGGAAGCTCCTACGAGCAGTACTTC
CDR3aa: CASRLGQGSSYEQYF

j_gene: TRBJ2-7
v_gene: TRBV5-4
abundance: NA
d_gene: NA
CDR3nt: TGTGCCAGCAGCTTGGCCGGTCGGACTACATCCTACGAGCAGTACTTC
CDR3aa: CASSLAGRTTSYEQYF

j_gene: TRBJ2-5
v_gene: TRBV30
abundance: once
d_gene: NA
CDR3nt: TGTGCCTGGAGTGTTCAAGGTGGGGGAGGCAAGCAAGAGACCCAGTACTTC
CDR3aa: CAWSVQGGGGKQETQYF

j_gene: TRBJ1-1
v_gene: TRBV6-5
abundance: NA
d_gene: TRBD1
CDR3nt: TGTGCCAGCAGTTCCATGGGACAGCTCACTGAAGCTTTCTTT
CDR3aa: CASSSMGQLTEAFF

j_gene: TRBJ2-7
v_gene: TRBV6-5
abundance: NA
d_gene: TRBD1
CDR3nt: TGTGCCAGCAGGCCCGGGACAGGGTCCGTCTACGAGCAGTACTTC
CDR3aa: CASRPGTGSVYEQYF

j_gene: TRBJ2-1
v_gene: TRBV15
abundance: once
d_gene: NA
CDR3nt: TGTGCCACCAGCGGGCGGTCACATGAGCAGTTCTTC
CDR3aa: CATSGRSHEQFF

j_gene: TRBJ1-1
v_gene: TRBV5-3
abundance: NA
d_gene: NA
CDR3nt: TGTGCCAGAAGCCCGGTTTATCAGGAACCTTTGAACACTGAAGCTTTCTTT
CDR3aa: CARSPVYQEPLNTEAFF

j_gene: TRBJ1-1
v_gene: TRBV14
abundance: NA
d_gene: NA
CDR3nt: TGTGCCAGCAGCCCCCCCGGACAGTCCGAGGCTTTCTTT
CDR3aa: CASSPPGQSEAFF

j_gene: TRBJ2-1
v_gene: TRBV6-1
abundance: few
d_gene: TRBD2
CDR3nt: TGTGCCAGCAGCACTAGCGGGGGCTACAATGAGCAGTTCTTC
CDR3aa: CASSTSGGYNEQFF